The rows below give T cell receptor beta chains drawn from one sample of a study of PD-1 blockade in mismatch repair-deficient tumors. Assay: immunoSEQ multiplex PCR; the TCRdb copy retains only in-frame clones and omits some. The data contain over 100,000 clones, roughly 80% of them singletons. The specimen was peripheral blood, collected 60 weeks after starting pembrolizumab. The source of these receptors is an adult with mismatch repair-deficient cancer. CDR3s include the opening cysteine and the closing phenylalanine or tryptophan. The order of the fields is clone size, J gene, D gene, V gene, CDR3 DNA, CDR3 protein. The D gene is left open where the match is weak. Expanded clones are given a class, and other clones once, few, many or no size at all.

- TRBJ2-1 TRBD2 TRBV7-2 TGTGCCAGCAGCTTTAGCGGGGAGCTCTCCTACAATGAGCAGTTCTTC CASSFSGELSYNEQFF
once TRBJ1-2 - TRBV5-1 TGCGCCAGCAGCTTGGTCGGGGGGAACTATGGCTACACCTTC CASSLVGGNYGYTF
- TRBJ2-1 - TRBV5-1 TGCGCCAGCAGCTTGGGACTATTCAATGAGCAGTTCTTC CASSLGLFNEQFF
- TRBJ1-3 - TRBV5-1 TGCGCCAGCAGCTTGGAGGGGGTACCTGGAAACACCATATATTTT CASSLEGVPGNTIYF
- TRBJ2-2 - TRBV7-6 TGTGCCAGCAGCTTAGCGGAGGGCCGGTTCACCGGGGAGCTGTTTTTT CASSLAEGRFTGELFF
- TRBJ2-7 - TRBV25-1 TGTGCCAGCAGTGATGGACAACCCACCTACGAGCAGTACTTC CASSDGQPTYEQYF
- TRBJ2-1 - TRBV5-4 TGTGCCAGCAGCTTGTACGTGATGGGCGATGAGCAGTTCTTC CASSLYVMGDEQFF
- TRBJ2-2 - TRBV7-9 TGTGCCAGCAGCCTAGACATTGCGAACACCGGGGAGCTGTTTTTT CASSLDIANTGELFF
- TRBJ1-4 TRBD1 TRBV11-2 TGTGCCAGCAGCCTGCCGGGACAGGGTAATGAAAAACTGTTTTTT CASSLPGQGNEKLFF
- TRBJ1-1 - TRBV30 TGTGCCTGGGGCGGGTGGGGGAACACTGAAGCTTTCTTT CAWGGWGNTEAFF
- TRBJ2-7 TRBD2 TRBV28 TGTGCCAGCAGTTTGAGGCTAGCGGGAGGAGAGCAGTACTTC CASSLRLAGGEQYF
- TRBJ2-7 - TRBV6-5 TGTGCCAGCAGTTACTCTGGTAGGGGGACGCACGAGCAGTACTTC CASSYSGRGTHEQYF
- TRBJ2-5 - TRBV10-3 TGTGCCATCAGACCGGGACTCTACCAAGAGACCCAGTACTTC CAIRPGLYQETQYF
- TRBJ2-1 TRBD2 TRBV10-3 TGTGCCATCAGTGAGGAGACTAGCACTGAGCAGTTCTTC CAISEETSTEQFF
- TRBJ2-7 TRBD1 TRBV5-1 TGCGCCAGCAGCCGCGGACAGGGATCCTCCTACGAGCAGTACTTC CASSRGQGSSYEQYF
- TRBJ1-5 - TRBV19 TGTGCCAGTAGTATTAAGGCCGGACAGCCCCAGCATTTT CASSIKAGQPQHF
- TRBJ2-5 TRBD2 TRBV15 TGTGCCACCACAAAGGGGGTAGCGGGGCTCCAAGAGACCCAGTACTTC CATTKGVAGLQETQYF
- TRBJ1-4 TRBD1 TRBV5-6 TGTGCCAGCAGTAAAACAGGGGGCACTAATGAAAAACTGTTTTTT CASSKTGGTNEKLFF
few TRBJ1-5 - TRBV2 TGTGCCAGCTCGGGGGCTGAAAATCAGCCCCAGCATTTT CASSGAENQPQHF
- TRBJ1-1 - TRBV6-5 TGTGCCCTGGTACGTGGGACTGAAGCTTTCTTT CALVRGTEAFF
- TRBJ2-2 - TRBV7-2 TGTGCCAGCAGCTTATTGGGTCCCGGGGAGCTGTTTTTT CASSLLGPGELFF
- TRBJ2-5 TRBD2 TRBV5-6 TGTGCCAGCAGCTTAGCAGGGACTAGCGTCGAAGAGACCCAGTACTTC CASSLAGTSVEETQYF
- TRBJ2-7 - TRBV29-1 TGCAGCGTGGTATCCTCCTACGAGCAGTACTTC CSVVSSYEQYF
- TRBJ2-1 TRBD2 TRBV5-1 TGCGCCAGCAGCTTGGGACTAGCGGGAGGGCCCCTATCCTACAATGAGCAGTTCTTC CASSLGLAGGPLSYNEQFF
- TRBJ2-1 TRBD2 TRBV9 TGTGCCAGCAGCCTGGGACTAGCGGAGACGGAGAATGAGCAGTTCTTC CASSLGLAETENEQFF
- TRBJ1-2 TRBD1 TRBV27 TGTGCCAGCAGCCGTTCGGGCGGGGCAGGGGGCCACTATGGCTACACCTTC CASSRSGGAGGHYGYTF
- TRBJ2-5 TRBD1 TRBV18 TGTGCCAGCTCACTTAACAGGGGCCAAGAGACCCAGTACTTC CASSLNRGQETQYF
- TRBJ2-7 TRBD1 TRBV7-2 TGTGCCAGCAGCTTAGCGGGACAGGGGGCAAGTGAGCAGTACTTC CASSLAGQGASEQYF
- TRBJ2-7 TRBD1 TRBV5-5 TGTGCCAGCAGCTTGGCCGGGACAGCTTTAGGGGAGCAGTACTTC CASSLAGTALGEQYF
once TRBJ1-4 - TRBV28 TGTGCCAGCAGTTTCGAAGGGGGGAGGCAAACTAATGAAAAACTGTTTTTT CASSFEGGRQTNEKLFF
- TRBJ1-5 - TRBV2 TGTGCCAGCGCCCCGACAGGACCTAATCAGCCCCAGCATTTT CASAPTGPNQPQHF
- TRBJ1-3 TRBD1 TRBV18 TGTGCCAGCTCACTTCAACAGGGGATCTCTGGAAACACCATATATTTT CASSLQQGISGNTIYF
- TRBJ2-3 - TRBV5-4 TGTGCCAGCAGCTTGGTATCAGGGTACCCAGATACGCAGTATTTT CASSLVSGYPDTQYF
- TRBJ2-3 - TRBV5-5 TGTGCCAGCAGCTTGGGCGGAACCACAGATACGCAGTATTTT CASSLGGTTDTQYF
- TRBJ2-5 - TRBV10-3 TGTGCCATCAGCGTAGGAGGCGAGACCCAGTACTTC CAISVGGETQYF
- TRBJ2-6 TRBD2 TRBV7-2 TGTGCCAGCAGCTTAGTAAGGACTAGCGTCACTGGGGCCAACGTCCTGACTTTC CASSLVRTSVTGANVLTF
- TRBJ2-1 - TRBV7-2 TGTGCCAGCAGCTTAGAAAACGCCCAGTACAATGAGCAGTTCTTC CASSLENAQYNEQFF
- TRBJ2-1 TRBD1 TRBV27 TGTGCCAGCAGTCCCTTGACAGGGGGAAATTACAATGAGCAGTTCTTC CASSPLTGGNYNEQFF
few TRBJ2-7 - TRBV18 TGTGCCAGCTCACCTGGAGTTGGTTTTCCTGGGTACTTC CASSPGVGFPGYF
- TRBJ2-1 TRBD2 TRBV11-3 TGTGCCAGCAGCTTCTTCGCAGCGGGAGGGCCGAGTGAGCAGTTCTTC CASSFFAAGGPSEQFF
few TRBJ1-1 - TRBV15 TGTGCCACCAGCAGAGCGAGGACTGAAGCTTTCTTT CATSRARTEAFF
- TRBJ2-7 TRBD2 TRBV2 TGTGCCAGCAATCTACTAGCGGCATTCTACGAGCAGTACTTC CASNLLAAFYEQYF
- TRBJ2-3 - TRBV5-1 TGCGCCAGCAGCTTGGCGATTATGGCGGGCAGCCCCTCGGAACCTAGCACAGATACGCAGTATTTT CASSLAIMAGSPSEPSTDTQYF
- TRBJ1-1 TRBD1 TRBV6-5 TGTGCCACCGCTGACCGGGACAGGGGAACTGAAGCTTTCTTT CATADRDRGTEAFF
- TRBJ2-1 - TRBV6-6 TGTGCCAGCAGCGCGGACTCCTACAATGAGCAGTTCTTC CASSADSYNEQFF
- TRBJ2-1 - TRBV5-1 TGCGCCAGCAGCTTGGAGTCGGCGAACAATGAGCAGTTCTTC CASSLESANNEQFF
few TRBJ2-7 TRBD2 TRBV19 TGTGCCAGTAAGGAGACTAGCGGGAACTCCTACGAGCAGTACTTC CASKETSGNSYEQYF
- TRBJ2-7 TRBD2 TRBV29-1 TGCAGCGTTGACGCTAGCGGGAAAAACTCCTACGAGCAGTACTTC CSVDASGKNSYEQYF
- TRBJ2-5 TRBD2 TRBV6-5 TGTGCCAGCAGTGTGCGCGGGGGACAAGAGACCCAGTACTTC CASSVRGGQETQYF
- TRBJ2-5 - TRBV19 TGTGCCAGTAGTATAAACGGGGTTGGGGAGACCCAGTACTTC CASSINGVGETQYF
- TRBJ2-7 - TRBV5-1 TGCGCCAGCAGCTTGGGGCAGGGGAATTACTACGAGCAGTACTTC CASSLGQGNYYEQYF